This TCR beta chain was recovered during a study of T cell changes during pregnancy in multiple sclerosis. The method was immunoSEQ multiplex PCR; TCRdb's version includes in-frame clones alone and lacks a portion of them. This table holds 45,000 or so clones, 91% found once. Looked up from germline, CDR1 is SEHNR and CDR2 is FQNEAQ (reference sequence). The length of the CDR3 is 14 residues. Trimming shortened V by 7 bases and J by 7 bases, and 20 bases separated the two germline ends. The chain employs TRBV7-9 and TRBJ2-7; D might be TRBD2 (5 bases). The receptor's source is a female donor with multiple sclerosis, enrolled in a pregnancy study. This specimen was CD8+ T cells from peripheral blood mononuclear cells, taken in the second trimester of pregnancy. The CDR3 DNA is TGTGCCAGCAAGCGGCCGGCGGACCCTGGGGAGCAGTACTTC. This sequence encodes CASKRPADPGEQYF.